The clone carrying this T cell receptor (beta chain) was recorded many times. The antigen is unknown. The sample originates from a study of T-cell reconstitution after alpha-beta-depleted transplantation in children. Study observations and caveats: Newly produced T cells mostly accounted for T-cell counts and diversity one year post-transplant. The study traced high day-60 TCRbeta diversity in some patients to surviving recipient T cells and thymic progenitors. The study reportedly traced alpha-beta T cells about two months after transplant to several hundred expanded graft clones.

V dropped 5 bases and J dropped 6; count of bases not matched to a gene: 10. Germline loops: CDR1 SGHRS, CDR2 YFSETQ. This CDR3 comprises 15 residues. Unique molecular identifiers were incorporated when the TCRbeta library was constructed. TCRdb fed the PCR reads into MiXCR, producing one record per CDR3 protein. The sample lists 100,000 to 150,000 distinct CDR3 sequences; more than 20% were seen once. The chain couples TRBV5-1 to TRBJ2-3; 9 bases line up with TRBD2. The sequenced sample was PBMCs, mostly from graft donor cells, obtained 180 days after TCRalphabeta/CD19-depleted stem cell transplant. The clonotype originates from a male patient aged 2-10 years who had a stem cell transplant for chronic granulomatous disease, so the T cells may come from the graft donor. CDR3 nucleotide sequence: TGCGCCAGCAGGCCGAGGGCGGGGGGGCGTGATACGCAGTATTTT. Protein: CASRPRAGGRDTQYF.